Listed here is a single T cell receptor (beta chain). The target of this receptor is not known. The input lacks base qualities; no much larger clone sits a single base away. The data are from a study of cytomegalovirus exposure and HLA in healthy donors (dated by TCRdb to 2015 to 2018). About the full investigation: An earlier analysis of some 620 of the donors reported 276 Gb of sequence data and around 110 million unique TCR beta sequences obtained from some 200 million T cells. An early release covering approximately 600 HLA-typed donors comprised about 290 gigabases of sequencing data and around 85 million unique TCR sequences. Of the 300 to 450 genotyped donors, over 70% fell in the genetic ancestry cluster associated with self-reported Caucasian donors. The aim of the study was to test whether cataloging public T cell receptors could identify signatures of past pathogen exposure. The T cell repertoires of 550 to 850 subjects were profiled by immunosequencing and related to cytomegalovirus serostatus. A separate validation cohort of roughly 130 different subjects was used in addition to the roughly 640-subject first cohort. To predict cytomegalovirus infection status, the study combined high-throughput TCR immunosequencing, statistical association of individual TCRs with disease status, and machine learning. A later analysis re-analyzed previously published TCR beta repertoires from approximately 670 donors and added high-resolution HLA genotyping to study TCR occurrence patterns. Rather than drawing on any new phenotypic data, the later analysis identified candidate immune exposures from TCR beta sequences and the way those sequences occurred across donors. In an earlier analysis of more than 550 of the donors, high-throughput TCR beta sequencing was used to judge whether each TCR beta V gene segment behaved as functional or pseudogenic. Donor age, sex, ethnicity and CMV serostatus were collected together with the repertoire data. A later genetic analysis used genome-wide SNP genotypes for about 60% of the roughly 700 donors, treating that subset as a discovery cohort. All discovery cohort repertoires had been generated using a single sequencing platform. HLA typing covered class I and class II loci at four-digit resolution. Typing coverage varied by locus: roughly 629-630 donors for A, B, C, DRB1 and DQB1; around 560 for DQA1; about 570 for DPA1; 400 to 480 for DPB1. Because of strong linkage in the cohort, four or five DR-DQ haplotypes were treated as single units for association and clustering. Across 300 to 500 genotyped donors of the cohort, an average of about 240,000 unique TCR beta nucleotide sequences per donor were sequenced, and 15% to 20% of those sequences were non-productive. Study-level results and caveats: In a later analysis, 16,951 TCR beta sequences were associated with specific HLA alleles at a false discovery rate of 0.05. In a later analysis, TCR association rates were found to vary across HLA loci, with the most associated TCRs seen for DRB1 alleles and the fewest for HLA-C alleles. The classifier was reported to diagnose cytomegalovirus status with high specificity and sensitivity in both the original and validation cohorts. Linkage disequilibrium might explain the correlated functional status among segregating V segments, but an unknown experimental factor could not be ruled out. Several of the top co-occurrence clusters appeared to be linked to parvovirus B19, influenza, CMV and Epstein-Barr virus, according to a later analysis. A later genetic analysis associated a missense DCLRE1C variant with V-gene and J-gene trimming of TCR beta chains, and an independent cohort replicated the association. In vitro tests confirmed that three of the cytomegalovirus-associated TCR beta chains recognize cytomegalovirus antigens. Because counts were too low, approximately 18 rarely observed V segments, including chromosome 9 orphons, were excluded from the earlier analysis of 587 of the donors. Immune exposure information for the cohort was limited to CMV serostatus. Only TCR beta chains were sequenced in this cohort, and the absence of alpha or paired-chain data limited detectable features. A further reported finding was that TCR beta sequences accurately predicted the HLA-A and HLA-B alleles for most subjects in the first cohort. In an earlier analysis of about 550 of the donors, most TCR beta V segments were observed in productive rearrangements about 90% or about 30% of the time, broadly matching IMGT annotations. When HLA alleles, especially DR and DQ, strongly co-occurred, TCR associations were difficult to assign to individual alleles. Because some donors lacked HLA typing at each locus, the association tests relied only on the typed subset. Sequencing depth was assumed to be roughly uniform across donors in the presence/absence analyses, though that assumption may not hold. A later analysis found that most CMV-associated TCR beta chains appeared HLA-restricted, with HLA associations seemingly driven largely by CMV exposure. While some public TCRs were present in many individuals, most TCR sequences turned up only very rarely across donors. Because the 87-base-pair reads could not distinguish some IMGT-functional V segments, including TRBV6-2 and TRBV6-3, those segments were excluded. The authors suggested that the approach could potentially be extended to other disease states and immunological phenotypes. According to a later genetic analysis, donors in an Asian-associated ancestry cluster had fewer N-insertions in productive TCRs than the approximately 710-donor mean. In the study, some 180 TCR beta chains were listed as associated with cytomegalovirus. In a later analysis, HLA-associated TCR beta chains were found to be more clonally expanded and to have lower generation probabilities than equally common non-associated chains. The sequencing pipeline was judged likely to have produced a cluster of highly shared sequence variants as a technical artifact.

The CDR3 sequence holds 15 residues, the cysteine and phenylalanine included. Only CDR3 DNA remains: 45 bases, in frame from the first base. From a lookup of the germline V gene, CDR1 and CDR2 are SGHRS and YFSETQ. Trimming accounts for 1 base at V and 3 bases at J, while the number of junction bases matched to no gene is 3. The method was the immunoSEQ multiplex PCR assay. For the multiplex PCR, a mixture combining 60 forward primers for TCR Vbeta segments and 13 reverse primers for TCR Jbeta segments was used. The CDR3 region of rearranged TCR beta genes was amplified from genomic DNA with a multiplex PCR assay. Amplified TCR beta libraries were sequenced as 87-base-pair reads on the Illumina HiSeq System. In the authors' own workflow: Across the 500 to 700 repertoires, a later analysis counted 75 million to 90 million unique TCR beta chains, about 10 million of which were shared by at least two donors. To remove PCR and sequencing errors, raw reads were error-corrected and collapsed into unique sequences using a nearest-neighbor algorithm that merged closely related sequences. To assign V, D and J gene segments, CDR3 sequences were aligned to IMGT reference sequences. For a sequence to be retained, a match of at least six nucleotides was required to both a V gene segment and a J gene segment. Rearrangements were called productive when the CDR3 lacked stop codons and stayed in frame with V and J; all others were non-productive. Following IMGT convention, CDR3 was defined as the stretch from the second conserved V-encoded cysteine up to the conserved J-encoded phenylalanine. Sequences without an unambiguous match to a single V gene segment were excluded from the earlier analysis of over 500 of the donors. An earlier analysis of 587 of the donors called V segments functional above 56.7% productive rearrangements and segregating when the between-donor standard deviation exceeded 5%. A statistical classification framework was built for diagnosing cytomegalovirus status from the catalog of TCR beta chain sequences. In a later analysis, V and J genes were assigned by comparing TCR nucleotide sequences against IMGT/GENE-DB human TR gene sequences. The TCRdist pipeline was used in a later analysis to assign CDR3 sequences and most-parsimonious VDJ recombination scenarios. In a later analysis, each TCR beta chain was defined by its CDR3 amino acid sequence together with its V-gene family, and reads without a unique V-gene family were excluded. As a way to deal with suspected cross-contamination and a sequencing artifact, a later analysis dropped 450 to 600 nucleotide sequences that were highly shared and had low generation probability. In a later analysis, a clonal expansion index was calculated for each public chain from normalized within-repertoire ranks of inferred template counts. A later analysis computed generation probabilities with a VDJ recombination model fitted to out-of-frame rearrangements, and checked the results against IGoR. In a later analysis, TCR-TCR, TCR-HLA and TCR-CMV co-occurrence was scored with hypergeometric tests, and a repertoire-size bias correction was applied to TCR pairs. In a later analysis, false discovery rates were estimated by permuting HLA or CMV assignments 20 times. In a later analysis, co-occurring TCRs were grouped using DBSCAN, and TCRdist sequence similarity was added for clustering within HLA-allele-positive subsets. Co-occurrence clustering excluded repertoires with fewer than 30,000 or more than 120,000 public chains, plus five with anomalous nucleotide sharing. TCRdb holds this immuneACCESS table with in-frame rearrangements only. Some clones are missing; in checked studies, unresolved V genes explain under half, and the rest has no known cause. From that table come the V and J calls and clone size; the DNA was used to work out D and trimming. For this sample the table gives around 120,000 clones, of which 81% were detected only once. Of the sample, 3.5% to 4.5% is held by the ten largest clones.

The cohort consisted of 600 to 700 healthy bone marrow donors. At the time of sampling, all cohort members were nominally healthy, though unrecorded immune exposures were likely present. The donor tested CMV seronegative and was one of the 352 seronegative cohort members. Every donor gave a peripheral blood sample, and the peripheral blood mononuclear cells from that sample were used for TCR beta sequencing. Genomic DNA was extracted from the blood cell samples with the Qiagen DNeasy Blood Extraction Kit. The rearranged chain carries TRBV5-1 and TRBJ2-3, and 9 junction bases match TRBD1. The clonotype originates from a woman in her 30s in good health and CMV-seronegative. Material for sequencing was PBMCs. The sequenced DNA is TGCGCCAGCAGCTTGCCGGGACAGGGTACAGATACGCAGTATTTT. Its protein reads: CASSLPGQGTDTQYF. Here the CDR3 is joined to the reference TRBV5-1 and TRBJ2-3 genes, and the full variable domain is: KAGVTQTPRYLIKTRGQQVTLSCSPISGHRSVSWYQQTPGQGLQFLFEYFSETQRNKGNFPGRFSGRQFSNSRSEMNVSTLELGDSALYLCASSLPGQGTDTQYFGPGTRLTVL.